Following are 25 T cell receptor beta chains from one sample sequenced in a study of CD8 T cells in Susac syndrome. Random hexamers primed reverse transcription of about 0.45 to 1 ug RNA. MiXCR was run by TCRdb on the immunoSEQ multiplex PCR reads, yielding one entry per CDR3 protein. Among 150,000 to 200,000 distinct CDR3 sequences listed, roughly 95% were seen once. The sample consisted of CD8+ T cells from PBMCs. These receptors were taken from a human donor with multiple sclerosis.

The V and J genes are TRBV30 and TRBJ1-4; the D is unclear. CDR1 and CDR2 from the germline V gene are GTSNPN and SVGIG (reference sequence). The length of the CDR3 is 15 residues. V was pared by 2 bases and J by 7 bases, with 17 bases between. As DNA, the CDR3 is TGTGCCTGGAGTACCCGCTTGACCGCCTCTGAAAAACTGTTTTTT. Encoded protein: CAWSTRLTASEKLFF.

The chain has TRBV5-1 and TRBJ2-7; the match to TRBD1 covers 9 bases. Germline V gene lookup returns CDR1 SGHRS and CDR2 YFSETQ. Germline trimming cut 4 bases from V and 5 bases from J; bases unmatched to any gene: 10. The CDR3 is 15 amino acids. The CDR3 reads CASSPRDRADHEQYF. The CDR3 DNA reads as TGCGCCAGCAGCCCCCGGGACAGGGCTGACCACGAGCAGTACTTC.

The CDR3 loop reads CASSDGGGYGYTF. CDR3 in DNA: TGTGCCAGCAGTGACGGGGGAGGGTATGGCTACACCTTC. This rearrangement joins TRBV2 to TRBJ1-2; weak D call: TRBD1 (5 bases). Trimming pared 3 bases from V and 5 bases from J, leaving 10 bases between. This CDR3 comprises 13 residues. CDR1 SNHLY and CDR2 FYNNEI come from the germline V gene.

The chain links TRBV19 to TRBJ2-3; D gene unclear. CDR3 length equals 15 residues. The V end was cut by 5 bases, the J end by 0 bases, with 12 bases between. The germline V gene encodes CDR1 LNHDA and CDR2 SQIVND (reference sequence). The CDR3 DNA is TGTGCCAGTAGTCCCACGCGCAGAAGCACAGATACGCAGTATTTT. This gives the protein CASSPTRRSTDTQYF.

This chain joins TRBV30 and TRBJ2-1; D unresolved. This CDR3 contains 13 residues. V was shortened by 4 bases and J by 5 bases, with 12 bases between the two germline ends. Per germline, CDR1 GTSNPN and CDR2 SVGIG (reference sequence). The CDR3 protein is CAWTLVRNNEQFF. CDR3 DNA: TGTGCCTGGACCTTAGTGAGAAACAATGAGCAGTTCTTC.

This clonotype was found once. V gene TRBV25-1 combines with J gene TRBJ2-1; D unclear. Germline CDR1 MGHDK, CDR2 SYGVNS. This CDR3 has 11 residues. Trimming stripped 10 bases from V and 6 bases from J, with 10 bases between. The CDR3, as DNA: TGTGCCACCAACGGTCGCAATGAGCAGTTCTTC. Translating gives CATNGRNEQFF.

This sequence joins TRBV5-4 and TRBJ2-7; D is undetermined. V was trimmed by 0 bases and J by 5 bases, leaving 12 bases between them. The CDR3 has 14 amino acids. Germline CDR1 and CDR2: SGHNT and YYREEE (reference sequence). The CDR3 nucleotides read TGTGCCAGCAGCTTGGTAGCTGCAGATAACGAGCAGTACTTC. This translates into CASSLVAADNEQYF.

J is TRBJ1-3 and V is TRBV9, with TRBD1 matching over 7 bases. Germline CDR1 is SGDLS and CDR2 is YYNGEE. The CDR3 runs to 14 residues. The V segment lost 7 bases and the J segment 11 bases; nucleotides outside the gene matches: 15. The CDR3 DNA sequence: TGTGCCAGCTCCAGGGGGGCGGCCCCAGAAGCCATATATTTT. Translated, it gives CASSRGAAPEAIYF.

The V and J genes are TRBV6-1 and TRBJ2-7; 7 bases are a match to TRBD1. From germline, CDR1 is MNHNS and CDR2 SASEGT. V gave up 0 bases and J gave up 4 bases; unmatched junction bases: 9. The CDR3 is made up of 16 amino acids. Here the CDR3 DNA reads TGTGCCAGCAGTGAAGCTCGGCAGGGGGTGCGATACGAGCAGTACTTC. This codes for CASSEARQGVRYEQYF.

This clonotype showed up just once. Here the CDR3 reads CASMHEVEETQYF. The CDR3 coding sequence is TGTGCCAGCATGCATGAGGTGGAGGAGACCCAGTACTTC. V and J are TRBV28 and TRBJ2-5, with D unresolved. The germline CDR1 and CDR2 sequences are MDHEN and SYDVKM. V was trimmed by 7 bases and J by 5 bases, leaving 14 bases between them. CDR3 size: 13 residues.

Note on this clonotype: Sequence at one end of the junction differs from germline and may be a read error. This chain links TRBV27 with TRBJ2-3; D possibly corresponds to TRBD2 (6 bases). The CDR3 sequence is 11 residues long. Germline lookup yields CDR1 MNHEY and CDR2 SMNVEV (reference sequence). CDR3 nucleotides: TGTGCCACCAGTTTGGGGGGTACGCAGTATTTT. This gives the protein CATSLGGTQYF.

V is TRBV20-1 and J is TRBJ2-2; D may be TRBD1 (6 bases). Germline CDR1 reads DFQATT; CDR2 reads SNEGSKA (reference sequence). This CDR3 spans 15 amino acids. V lost 6 bases to trimming and J lost 0 bases, with 14 bases between them. The CDR3 protein is CSARERQANTGELFF. CDR3 bases: TGCAGTGCGAGGGAAAGACAGGCGAACACCGGGGAGCTGTTTTTT.

Here the CDR3 DNA reads TGTGCCAGCAGTCCACGGGATCGAAGCGGGAGGTTCTACGAGCAGTACTTC. Amino acids: CASSPRDRSGRFYEQYF. The V and J genes are TRBV6-1 and TRBJ2-7; 9 bases match TRBD2. Germline V gene lookup returns CDR1 MNHNS and CDR2 SASEGT. V lost 5 bases, J lost 3 bases, and 14 bases stayed unmatched. The CDR3 consists of 17 residues.

Written as DNA, the CDR3 is TGTGCCAGCAGTCCAGTCGCGGCAGGAGATACGCAGTATTTT. Amino acids: CASSPVAAGDTQYF. The rearrangement joins TRBV27 to TRBJ2-3; D gene uncertain. This CDR3 region has 14 residues. Germline CDR1 and CDR2: MNHEY and SMNVEV (reference sequence). V lost 5 bases, J lost 5 bases, and 14 bases lay in between.

V and J are TRBV2 and TRBJ2-7; 9 bases agree with TRBD1. CDR1 and CDR2 from the germline V gene are SNHLY and FYNNEI. This CDR3 has 13 residues. With 10 bases clipped from V and 1 base from J, the junction kept 5 bases outside the gene matches. The CDR3 DNA is TGTGCCACGGCCGGGACAGGGTCCTACGAGCAGTACTTC. This translates into CATAGTGSYEQYF. The whole variable domain, filled in from reference TRBV2 and TRBJ2-7, reads EPEVTQTPSHQVTQMGQEVILRCVPISNHLYFYWYRQILGQKVEFLVSFYNNEISEKSEIFDDQFSVERPDGSNFTLKIRSTKLEDSAMYFCATAGTGSYEQYFGPGTRLTVT.

In this sample, this clonotype turned up once. The rearrangement uses TRBV27 and TRBJ2-7; TRBD1 is a possible D gene (6 bases). V was trimmed by 2 bases and J by 6 bases, leaving 11 bases between them. The CDR3 has 13 residues. Germline loops: CDR1 MNHEY, CDR2 SMNVEV (reference sequence). The CDR3 DNA sequence: TGTGCCAGCAGTTTAAGGGGGTTTGGCGAGCAGTACTTC. Its translation is CASSLRGFGEQYF.

This clonotype was seen a single time. The V call is TRBV20-1, the J call TRBJ1-4; 8 bases agree with TRBD1. Looked up from germline, CDR1 is DFQATT and CDR2 is SNEGSKA (reference sequence). The CDR3 runs to 15 residues. The CDR3: CSVETVGQGAEKLFF. For the CDR3, the DNA is TGCAGCGTAGAGACAGTCGGGCAGGGGGCTGAAAAACTGTTTTTT.

The J gene is TRBJ2-2, the V gene TRBV24-1; D remains unclear. The CDR3 covers 13 residues. The germline V gene has CDR1 KGHDR and CDR2 SFDVKD. The V and J ends lost 4 bases and 7 bases respectively, with 9 bases between them. CDR3 nucleotide sequence: TGTGCCACCAGTGAGTTGACGGGCGGGGAGCTGTTTTTT. Protein: CATSELTGGELFF.

The gene calls are TRBV28 and TRBJ2-7; possible D gene TRBD2, 6 bases. Germline CDR1 reads MDHEN; CDR2 reads SYDVKM. The CDR3 covers 15 residues. V was cut by 2 bases and J by 1 base, with 12 bases left in between. CDR3: CASSLGASESYEQYF. CDR3 DNA: TGTGCCAGCAGTTTAGGGGCTAGCGAGTCCTACGAGCAGTACTTC. The entire variable domain, with the rest obtained from reference TRBV28 and TRBJ2-7, is as follows: DVKVTQSSRYLVKRTGEKVFLECVQDMDHENMFWYRQDPGLGLRLIYFSYDVKMKEKGDIPEGYSVSREKKERFSLILESASTNQTSMYLCASSLGASESYEQYFGPGTRLTVT.

The V gene is TRBV20-1, the J gene TRBJ2-7; D not resolved. The V end was cut by 3 bases, the J end by 0 bases, with 9 bases between. This CDR3 has 13 amino acids. The germline CDR1 and CDR2 sequences are DFQATT and SNEGSKA (reference sequence). CDR3: CSARGGLSYEQYF. The CDR3 DNA reads TGCAGTGCTAGGGGCGGTCTCTCCTACGAGCAGTACTTC.

The CDR3 nucleotides read TGTGCTAGTGCCGAGACATCGGGGACAGGGGGAATAGGTGAAAAACTGTTTTTT. Protein sequence: CASAETSGTGGIGEKLFF. This chain connects TRBV12-5 to TRBJ1-4; 11 nucleotides line up with TRBD1. CDR1 is LGHNT, CDR2 FRNRAP, per germline. V dropped 7 bases and J dropped 7; count of bases not matched to a gene: 17. There are 18 residues in the CDR3.

The chain joins TRBV28 to TRBJ2-1, with 7 bases fitting TRBD1. CDR3 size: 15 residues. Germline V gene sequence: CDR1 MDHEN, CDR2 SYDVKM. V lost 6 bases and J lost 6; bases outside the gene matches: 11. The CDR3 is CASRPGTEIFNEQFF. The CDR3 nucleotides read TGTGCCAGCAGGCCAGGGACAGAGATTTTCAATGAGCAGTTCTTC.

The chain uses TRBV9 and TRBJ2-7; 8 bases fit TRBD2. The CDR3 extends over 13 amino acids. Trimming cost V 3 bases and J 6 bases; bases outside gene matches: 5. Germline CDR1 SGDLS, CDR2 YYNGEE. The CDR3 sequence is CASSEAGAGEQYF. Here the CDR3 DNA reads TGTGCCAGCAGCGAAGCGGGAGCAGGCGAGCAGTACTTC.

J is TRBJ2-2 and V is TRBV9; either TRBD1 or TRBD2 may supply D (5 bases each). CDR1 and CDR2 from the germline V gene are SGDLS and YYNGEE. V gave up 0 bases and J gave up 6 bases, with 15 bases separating them. CDR3 length: 16 residues. The CDR3 nucleotides are TGTGCCAGCAGCGTAGAATCTTGGCAGGGAGCCGGGGAGCTGTTTTTT. Protein: CASSVESWQGAGELFF. The variable domain in full, with the rest retrieved from reference TRBV9 and TRBJ2-2, is DSGVTQTPKHLITATGQRVTLRCSPRSGDLSVYWYQQSLDQGLQFLIQYYNGEERAKGNILERFSAQQFPDLHSELNLSSLELGDSALYFCASSVESWQGAGELFFGEGSRLTVL.

This clonotype was observed a few times. CDR3 residues: CASSSFGHNYEQYF. The CDR3, as DNA: TGCGCCAGCAGCTCCTTCGGACACAACTACGAGCAGTACTTC. The J gene is TRBJ2-7, the V gene TRBV5-1, with a weak D call TRBD1 (5 bases). Per the germline V gene, CDR1 is SGHRS and CDR2 is YFSETQ. V shed 3 bases and J shed 3 bases, with 13 bases lying between them. The CDR3 has 14 amino acids. The full variable domain, with the rest looked up from reference TRBV5-1 and TRBJ2-7, is KAGVTQTPRYLIKTRGQQVTLSCSPISGHRSVSWYQQTPGQGLQFLFEYFSETQRNKGNFPGRFSGRQFSNSRSEMNVSTLELGDSALYLCASSSFGHNYEQYFGPGTRLTVT.